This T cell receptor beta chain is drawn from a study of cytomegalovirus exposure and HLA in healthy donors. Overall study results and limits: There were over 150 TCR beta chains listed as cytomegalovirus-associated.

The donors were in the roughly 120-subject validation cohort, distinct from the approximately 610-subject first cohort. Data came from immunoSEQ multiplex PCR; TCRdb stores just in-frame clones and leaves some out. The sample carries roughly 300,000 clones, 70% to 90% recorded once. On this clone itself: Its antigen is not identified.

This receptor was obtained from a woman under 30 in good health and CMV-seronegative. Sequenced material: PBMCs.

This CDR3 reads CASSDRGGNGYTF. The CDR3 DNA is TGTGCCAGTAGTGACAGGGGAGGGAATGGCTACACCTTC. V and J are TRBV19 and TRBJ1-2; 8 bases match TRBD1. Germline CDR1 LNHDA, CDR2 SQIVND (reference sequence). With V trimmed by 5 bases and J by 6 bases, 5 bases remained unmatched. The CDR3 is 13 residues long.